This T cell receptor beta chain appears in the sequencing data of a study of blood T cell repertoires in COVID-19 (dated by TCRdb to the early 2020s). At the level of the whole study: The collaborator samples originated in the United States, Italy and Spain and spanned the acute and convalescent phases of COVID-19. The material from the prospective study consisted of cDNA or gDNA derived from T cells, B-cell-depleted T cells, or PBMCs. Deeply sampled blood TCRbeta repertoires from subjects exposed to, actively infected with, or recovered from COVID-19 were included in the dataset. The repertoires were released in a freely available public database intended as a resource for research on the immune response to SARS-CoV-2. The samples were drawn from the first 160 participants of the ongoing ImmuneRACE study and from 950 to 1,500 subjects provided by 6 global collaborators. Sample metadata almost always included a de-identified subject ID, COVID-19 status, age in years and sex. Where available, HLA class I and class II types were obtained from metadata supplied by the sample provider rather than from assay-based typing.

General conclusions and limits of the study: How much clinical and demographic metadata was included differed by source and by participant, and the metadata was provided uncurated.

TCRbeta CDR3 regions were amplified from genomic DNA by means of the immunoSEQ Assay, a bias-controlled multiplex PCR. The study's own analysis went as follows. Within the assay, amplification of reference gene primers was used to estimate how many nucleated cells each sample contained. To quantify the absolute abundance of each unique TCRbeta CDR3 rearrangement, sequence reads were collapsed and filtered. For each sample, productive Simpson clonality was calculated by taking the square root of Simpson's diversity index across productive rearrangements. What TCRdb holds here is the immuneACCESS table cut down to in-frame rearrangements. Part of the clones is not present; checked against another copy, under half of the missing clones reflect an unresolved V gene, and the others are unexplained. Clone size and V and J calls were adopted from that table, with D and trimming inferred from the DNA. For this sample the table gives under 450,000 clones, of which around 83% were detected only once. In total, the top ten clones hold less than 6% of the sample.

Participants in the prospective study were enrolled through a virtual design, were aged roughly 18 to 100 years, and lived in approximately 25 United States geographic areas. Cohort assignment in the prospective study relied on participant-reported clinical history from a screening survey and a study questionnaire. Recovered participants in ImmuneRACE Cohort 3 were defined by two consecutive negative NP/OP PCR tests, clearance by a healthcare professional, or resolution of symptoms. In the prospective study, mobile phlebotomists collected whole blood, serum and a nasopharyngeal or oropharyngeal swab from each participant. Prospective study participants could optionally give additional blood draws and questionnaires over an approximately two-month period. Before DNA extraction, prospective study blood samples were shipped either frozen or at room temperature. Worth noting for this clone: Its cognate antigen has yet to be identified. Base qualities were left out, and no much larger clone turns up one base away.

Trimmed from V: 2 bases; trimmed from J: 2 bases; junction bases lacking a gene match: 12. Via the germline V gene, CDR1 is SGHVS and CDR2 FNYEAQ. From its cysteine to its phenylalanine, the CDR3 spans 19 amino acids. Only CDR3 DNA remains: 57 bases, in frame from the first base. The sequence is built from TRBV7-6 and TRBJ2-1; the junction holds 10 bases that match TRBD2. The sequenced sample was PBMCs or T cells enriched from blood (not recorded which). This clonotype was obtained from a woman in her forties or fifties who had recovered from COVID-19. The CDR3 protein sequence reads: CASSLSSSGGTRAYNEQFF. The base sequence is TGTGCCAGCAGCTTATCGTCTAGCGGGGGTACAAGGGCCTACAATGAGCAGTTCTTC.